This T cell receptor (beta chain) emerged from a study of cytomegalovirus exposure and HLA in healthy donors. J was trimmed by 4 bases and V by 4 bases; bases with no gene match: 0. The germline V gene encodes CDR1 PRHDT and CDR2 FYEKMQ (reference sequence). The CDR3 sequence is 13 residues long. Both 60 Vbeta primers and 13 Jbeta primers went into the PCR. Measured with immunoSEQ multiplex PCR; TCRdb has only the in-frame clones, and not every one. The sample has about 160,000 clones, under 85% seen once; the top ten hold roughly 1.5%. As for this clone: The antigen remains undetermined.

Study findings and constraints: In a later analysis, approximately 15,000 TCR beta sequences were associated with HLA alleles at 0.05 false discovery rate. Researchers reported that a few CMV-associated chains were confirmed in vitro as CMV antigen-specific.

The rearrangement uses TRBV13 and TRBJ2-5; 10 bases agree with TRBD1. The sample comprised PBMCs. The clonotype was recovered from a woman in her thirties in good health and CMV-seronegative. CDR3 residues: CASSWTGGETQYF. CDR3 DNA: TGTGCCAGCAGCTGGACAGGGGGAGAGACCCAGTACTTC. The whole variable domain, filled in from reference TRBV13 and TRBJ2-5, reads AAGVIQSPRHLIKEKRETATLKCYPIPRHDTVYWYQQGPGQDPQFLISFYEKMQSDKGSIPDRFSAQQFSDYHSELNMSSLELGDSALYFCASSWTGGETQYFGPGTRLLVL.